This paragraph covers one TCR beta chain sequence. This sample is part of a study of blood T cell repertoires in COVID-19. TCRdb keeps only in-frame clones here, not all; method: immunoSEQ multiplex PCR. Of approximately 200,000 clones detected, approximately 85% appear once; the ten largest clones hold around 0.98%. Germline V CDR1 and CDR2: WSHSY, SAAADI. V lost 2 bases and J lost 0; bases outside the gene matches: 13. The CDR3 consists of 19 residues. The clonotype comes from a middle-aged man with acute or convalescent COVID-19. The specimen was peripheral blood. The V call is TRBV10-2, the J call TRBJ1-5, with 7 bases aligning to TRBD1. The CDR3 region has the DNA TGCGCCAGCAGTGAGCAATTGGGTACAGGGGTTTATAGCAATCAGCCCCAGCATTTT. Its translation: CASSEQLGTGVYSNQPQHF.